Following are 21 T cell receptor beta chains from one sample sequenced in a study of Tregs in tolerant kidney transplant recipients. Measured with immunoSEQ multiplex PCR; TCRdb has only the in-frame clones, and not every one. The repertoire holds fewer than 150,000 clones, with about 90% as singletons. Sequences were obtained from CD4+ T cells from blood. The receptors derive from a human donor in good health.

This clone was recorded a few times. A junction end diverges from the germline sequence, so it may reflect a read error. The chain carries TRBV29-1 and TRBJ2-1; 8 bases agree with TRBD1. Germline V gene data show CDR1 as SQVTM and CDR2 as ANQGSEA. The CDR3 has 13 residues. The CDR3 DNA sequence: TGCAGCGTTGAGGACAGGGCGCCGGGGCGCCCGATCTTC. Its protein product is CSVEDRAPGRPIF.

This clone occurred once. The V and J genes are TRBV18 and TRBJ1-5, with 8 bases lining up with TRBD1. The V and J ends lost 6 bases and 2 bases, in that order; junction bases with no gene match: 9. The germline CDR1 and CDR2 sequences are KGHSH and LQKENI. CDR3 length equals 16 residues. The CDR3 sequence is CASSPSPGGGNQPQHF. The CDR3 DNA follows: TGTGCCAGCTCCCCTAGCCCAGGGGGCGGCAATCAGCCCCAGCATTTT.

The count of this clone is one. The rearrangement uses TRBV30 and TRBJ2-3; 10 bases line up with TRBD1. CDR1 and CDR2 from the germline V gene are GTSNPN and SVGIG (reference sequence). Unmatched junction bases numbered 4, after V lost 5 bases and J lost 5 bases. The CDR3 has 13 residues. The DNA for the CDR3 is TGTGCCTGGGACAGGGGGCAGGGAGATACGCAGTATTTT. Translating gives CAWDRGQGDTQYF.

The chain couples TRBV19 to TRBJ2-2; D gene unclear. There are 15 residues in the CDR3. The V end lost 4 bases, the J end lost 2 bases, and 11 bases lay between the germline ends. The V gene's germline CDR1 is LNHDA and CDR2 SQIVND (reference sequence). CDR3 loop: CASSRQHQNTGELFF. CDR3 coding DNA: TGTGCCAGTAGTAGGCAACACCAAAACACCGGGGAGCTGTTTTTT.

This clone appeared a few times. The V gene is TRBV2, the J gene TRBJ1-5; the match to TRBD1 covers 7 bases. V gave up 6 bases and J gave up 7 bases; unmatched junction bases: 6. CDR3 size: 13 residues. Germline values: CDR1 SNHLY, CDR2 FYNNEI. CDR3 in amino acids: CASRTDREQPQHF. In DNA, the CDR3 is TGTGCCAGCAGGACCGACAGGGAACAGCCCCAGCATTTT.

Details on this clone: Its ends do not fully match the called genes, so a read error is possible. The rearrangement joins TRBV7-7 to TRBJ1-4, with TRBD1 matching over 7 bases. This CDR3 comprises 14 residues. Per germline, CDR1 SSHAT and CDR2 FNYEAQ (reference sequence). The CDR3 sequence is CASSSGTASEKLFF. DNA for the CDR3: TGTGCTAGCAGCTCCGGGACAGCTAGTGAAAAACTGTTTTTT.

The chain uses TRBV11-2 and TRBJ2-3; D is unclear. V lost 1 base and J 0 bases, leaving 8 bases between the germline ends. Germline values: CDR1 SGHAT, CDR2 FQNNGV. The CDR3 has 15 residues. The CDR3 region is CASSLGPGSTDTQYF. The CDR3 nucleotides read TGTGCCAGCAGCTTAGGGCCGGGTAGCACAGATACGCAGTATTTT.

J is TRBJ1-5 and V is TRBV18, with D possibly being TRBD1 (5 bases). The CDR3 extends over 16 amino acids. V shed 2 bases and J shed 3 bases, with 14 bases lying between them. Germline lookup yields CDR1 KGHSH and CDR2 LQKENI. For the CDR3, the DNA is TGTGCCAGCTCACCAACCGGGACGCCAGCCAATCAGCCCCAGCATTTT. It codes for CASSPTGTPANQPQHF.

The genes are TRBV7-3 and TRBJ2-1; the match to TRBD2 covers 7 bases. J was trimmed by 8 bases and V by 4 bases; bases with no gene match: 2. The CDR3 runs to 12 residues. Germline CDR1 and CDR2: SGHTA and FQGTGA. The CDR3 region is CASSSAGHEQFF. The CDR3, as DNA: TGTGCCAGCAGCTCAGCGGGGCATGAGCAGTTCTTC. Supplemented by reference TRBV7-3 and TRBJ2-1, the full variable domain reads GAGVSQTPSNKVTEKGKYVELRCDPISGHTALYWYRQSLGQGPEFLIYFQGTGAADDSGLPNDRFFAVRPEGSVSTLKIQRTERGDSAVYLCASSSAGHEQFFGPGTRLTVL.

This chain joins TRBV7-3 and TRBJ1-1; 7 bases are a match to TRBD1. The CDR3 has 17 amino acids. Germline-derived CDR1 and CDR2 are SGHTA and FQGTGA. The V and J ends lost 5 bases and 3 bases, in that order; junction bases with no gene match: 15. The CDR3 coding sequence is TGTGCCAGCAGCCCGGTGACAGGGCCGAGGCCGGACACTGAAGCTTTCTTT. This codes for CASSPVTGPRPDTEAFF.

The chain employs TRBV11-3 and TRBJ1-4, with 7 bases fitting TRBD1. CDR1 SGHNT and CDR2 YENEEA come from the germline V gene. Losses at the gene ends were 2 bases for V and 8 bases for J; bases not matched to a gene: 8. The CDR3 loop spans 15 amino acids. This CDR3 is CASSLPSTGREKLFF. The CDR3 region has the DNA TGTGCCAGCAGCTTACCCTCGACAGGGCGGGAAAAACTGTTTTTT.

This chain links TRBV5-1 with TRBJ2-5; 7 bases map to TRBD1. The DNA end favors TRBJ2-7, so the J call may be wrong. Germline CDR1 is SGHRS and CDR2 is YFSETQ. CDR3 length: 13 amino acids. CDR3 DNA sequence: TGCGCCAGCAGCATCCGCGACAGGGACGAGCAGTACTTC. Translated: CASSIRDRDEQYF.

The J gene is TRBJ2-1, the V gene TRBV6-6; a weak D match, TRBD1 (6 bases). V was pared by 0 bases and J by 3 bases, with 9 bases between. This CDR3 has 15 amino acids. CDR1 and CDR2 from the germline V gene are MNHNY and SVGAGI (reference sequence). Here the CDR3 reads CASSYSPRGYNEQFF. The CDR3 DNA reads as TGTGCCAGCAGTTACTCCCCCAGGGGCTACAATGAGCAGTTCTTC.

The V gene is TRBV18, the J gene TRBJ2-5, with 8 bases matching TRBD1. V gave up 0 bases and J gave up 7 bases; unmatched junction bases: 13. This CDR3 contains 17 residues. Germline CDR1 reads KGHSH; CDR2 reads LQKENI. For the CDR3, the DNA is TGTGCCAGCTCACCACCGAGTCTGGACAGGGATGTAACGACCCAGTACTTC. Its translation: CASSPPSLDRDVTTQYF. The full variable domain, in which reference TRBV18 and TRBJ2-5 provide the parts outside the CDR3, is NAGVMQNPRHLVRRRGQEARLRCSPMKGHSHVYWYRQLPEEGLKFMVYLQKENIIDESGMPKERFSAEFPKEGPSILRIQQVVRGDSAAYFCASSPPSLDRDVTTQYFGPGTRLLVL.

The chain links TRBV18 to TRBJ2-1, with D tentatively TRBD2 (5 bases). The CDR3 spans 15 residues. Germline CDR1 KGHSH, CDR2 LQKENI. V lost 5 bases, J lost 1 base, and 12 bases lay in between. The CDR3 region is CASSVQSGSYNEQFF. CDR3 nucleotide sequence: TGTGCCAGCTCAGTGCAAAGCGGTTCCTACAATGAGCAGTTCTTC.

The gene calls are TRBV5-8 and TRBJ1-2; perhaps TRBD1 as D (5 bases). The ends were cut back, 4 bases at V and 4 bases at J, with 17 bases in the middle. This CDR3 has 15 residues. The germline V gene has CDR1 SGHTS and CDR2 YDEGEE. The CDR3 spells CASSTWTLDAYGYTF. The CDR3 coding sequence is TGTGCCAGCAGCACCTGGACATTGGACGCCTATGGCTACACCTTC.

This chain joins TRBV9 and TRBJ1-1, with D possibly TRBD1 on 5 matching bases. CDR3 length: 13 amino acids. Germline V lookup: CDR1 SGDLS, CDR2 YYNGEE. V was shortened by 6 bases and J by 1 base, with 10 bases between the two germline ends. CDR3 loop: CASTGGGNTEAFF. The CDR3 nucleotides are TGTGCCAGCACCGGGGGAGGGAACACTGAAGCTTTCTTT.

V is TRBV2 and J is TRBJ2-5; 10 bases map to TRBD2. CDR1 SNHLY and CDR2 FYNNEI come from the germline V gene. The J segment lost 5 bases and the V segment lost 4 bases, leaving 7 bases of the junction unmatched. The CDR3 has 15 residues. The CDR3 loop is CASSGSGGPVETQYF. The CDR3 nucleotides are TGTGCCAGCAGTGGTAGCGGGGGGCCAGTTGAGACCCAGTACTTC.

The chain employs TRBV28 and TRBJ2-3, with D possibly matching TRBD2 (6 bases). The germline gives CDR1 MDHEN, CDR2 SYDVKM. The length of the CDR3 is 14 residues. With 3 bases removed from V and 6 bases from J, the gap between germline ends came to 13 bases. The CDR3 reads CASSLDGGADTQYF. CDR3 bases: TGTGCCAGCAGTTTGGACGGAGGGGCGGATACGCAGTATTTT.

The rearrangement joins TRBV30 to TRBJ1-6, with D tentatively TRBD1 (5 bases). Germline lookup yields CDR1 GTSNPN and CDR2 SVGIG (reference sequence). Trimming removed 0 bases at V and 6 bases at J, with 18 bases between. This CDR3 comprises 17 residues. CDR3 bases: TGTGCCTGGAGTGTACCCCAGGGTTCGGGACTTAATTCACCCCTCCACTTT. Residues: CAWSVPQGSGLNSPLHF.

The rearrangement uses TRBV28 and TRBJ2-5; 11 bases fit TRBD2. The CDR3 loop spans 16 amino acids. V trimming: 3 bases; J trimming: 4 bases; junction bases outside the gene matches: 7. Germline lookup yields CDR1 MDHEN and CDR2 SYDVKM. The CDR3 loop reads CASSLGLAGGPETQYF. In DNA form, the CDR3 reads TGTGCCAGCAGTTTGGGTCTAGCGGGAGGCCCAGAGACCCAGTACTTC.